This T cell receptor beta chain is from a study of shared clonotypes between healthy human individuals. About the research overall: CD8 memory received one plate per donor, CD8 naive two, CD4 memory three and CD4 naive three.

Profiled with immunoSEQ multiplex PCR; TCRdb holds only in-frame clones, not every one. The table lists about 1.5 million clones, under 99% of them singletons, with 0.4% to 0.45% in the top ten. Donors were healthy HIV-negative adults without recent acute infections or vaccinations. CD4+ cells yielded CD45RA+ naive and CD45RA-negative memory subsets. The CDR3 sequence is 16 residues long. The V segment lost 6 bases and the J segment 4 bases; nucleotides outside the gene matches: 15. Looked up from germline, CDR1 is KGHSH and CDR2 is LQKENI. The sequence derives from a man under 40 in good health. The sequencing sample was made of naive CD4+ T cells sorted from blood. Described subset: CD45RA+ positively selected. V gene TRBV18 combines with J gene TRBJ2-7; 7 bases line up with TRBD2. In DNA, the CDR3 is TGTGCCAGCTCCCGATTACTAGCAGGAGCGGGGTACGAGCAGTACTTC. Protein sequence: CASSRLLAGAGYEQYF.